The 18 T cell receptor beta chains given below trace back to one sample, sequenced in a study of neurological immune-mediated disorders. TCRdb processed the 5' RACE reads anew with MiXCR; each CDR3 protein has one entry. The data contain around 68,000 distinct CDR3 sequences, roughly 4% of them singletons. Sequenced material: PBMCs. Receptor source: a man aged 45-65 years with multiple sclerosis.

This clonotype has ten or more counts. The rearrangement uses TRBV9 and TRBJ2-1; D is unresolved. The CDR3 spans 13 residues. Germline V CDR1 and CDR2: SGDLS, YYNGEE. Trimming removed 3 bases from V and 6 bases from J, with 10 bases in between. The CDR3 loop is CASSATTANEQFF. The DNA of the CDR3 is TGTGCCAGCAGCGCTACTACCGCCAATGAGCAGTTCTTC.

This clonotype was seen many times. The chain recombines TRBV6-6 with TRBJ2-4; 8 bases are shared with TRBD2. The ends lost 0 bases at V and 7 bases at J; junction bases unmatched: 8. The germline gives CDR1 MNHNY, CDR2 SVGAGI (reference sequence). The CDR3 spans 16 residues. CDR3 nucleotides: TGTGCCAGCAGTTACTCGGGTCGGGGGGGCGCGAACATTCAGTACTTC. Translated: CASSYSGRGGANIQYF.

This clonotype was recorded at least ten times. The gene calls are TRBV3-1 and TRBJ2-5; D might be TRBD2 (6 bases). Trimming shortened V by 2 bases and J by 5 bases, and 12 bases separated the two germline ends. This CDR3 is built from 14 residues. The germline V gene encodes CDR1 LGHDT and CDR2 YNNKEL (reference sequence). The chain's CDR3 is CASSQLQGGETQYF. Here the CDR3 DNA reads TGTGCCAGCAGCCAATTGCAGGGAGGCGAGACCCAGTACTTC.

This clonotype was seen repeatedly, ten times or more. The V and J genes are TRBV7-9 and TRBJ1-6; D unclear. The V gene's germline CDR1 is SEHNR and CDR2 FQNEAQ (reference sequence). V lost 1 base to trimming and J lost 5 bases, with 6 bases between them. The CDR3 extends over 14 amino acids. This CDR3 reads CASSLVGNNSPLHF. In nucleotides, the CDR3 is TGTGCCAGCAGCTTAGTTGGAAATAATTCACCCCTCCACTTT. Full variable domain (remainder filled in from reference TRBV7-9 and TRBJ1-6): DTGVSQNPRHKITKRGQNVTFRCDPISEHNRLYWYRQTLGQGPEFLTYFQNEAQLEKSRLLSDRFSAERPKGSFSTLEIQRTEQGDSAMYLCASSLVGNNSPLHFGNGTRLTVT.

The sample holds many counts of this clonotype. J is TRBJ1-6 and V is TRBV2; D uncertain. This CDR3 region has 15 residues. CDR1 and CDR2 from the germline V gene are SNHLY and FYNNEI. The V and J ends lost 2 bases and 5 bases respectively, with 10 bases between them. The CDR3 DNA reads as TGTGCCAGCAGTGAACCCCGGGCCGATAATTCACCCCTCCACTTT. As protein: CASSEPRADNSPLHF.

This clonotype was detected many times. The chain employs TRBV10-3 and TRBJ2-7; a possible D gene is TRBD2 (6 bases). CDR3 length: 15 amino acids. V was clipped by 0 bases and J by 4 bases, with 13 bases between them. Germline loops: CDR1 ENHRY, CDR2 SYGVKD. CDR3 DNA sequence: TGTGCCATCAGTGAGTCTCGCGGGGCCCGGTACGAGCAGTACTTC. Its protein product is CAISESRGARYEQYF.

This clonotype was detected ten times or more. The CDR3 loop is CASSINGQGYNSPLHF. As DNA, the CDR3 is TGTGCCAGCAGCATTAACGGACAGGGCTATAATTCACCCCTCCACTTT. This rearrangement joins TRBV7-6 to TRBJ1-6, with 8 positions matching TRBD1. V gave up 5 bases and J gave up 3 bases; unmatched junction bases: 6. The CDR3 spans 16 residues. Per germline, CDR1 SGHVS and CDR2 FNYEAQ.

This clonotype showed up many times. The V call is TRBV9, the J call TRBJ2-7; D may be TRBD1 (5 bases). V was trimmed by 0 bases and J by 6 bases, leaving 10 bases between them. Germline assignment: CDR1 SGDLS and CDR2 YYNGEE. The length of the CDR3 is 13 residues. The CDR3 loop is CASSVGLRGEQYF. The CDR3 DNA reads TGTGCCAGCAGCGTAGGGTTAAGGGGCGAGCAGTACTTC.

Many counts were recorded for this clonotype. The chain employs TRBV7-2 and TRBJ2-7; D remains unclear. CDR1 is SGHTA, CDR2 FQGNSA, per germline. CDR3 length: 13 amino acids. V lost 4 bases to trimming and J lost 4 bases, with 11 bases between them. Here the CDR3 DNA reads TGTGCCAGCAGCTCTCGCATGAGTTACGAGCAGTACTTC. It yields the protein CASSSRMSYEQYF.

In its sample, this clonotype was seen many times. J is TRBJ2-5 and V is TRBV9; perhaps TRBD1 as D (5 bases). Deletions cut 0 bases from V and 2 bases from J, with 11 bases between. The CDR3 loop spans 15 amino acids. The germline CDR1 and CDR2 sequences are SGDLS and YYNGEE. The CDR3 protein is CASSVEGVSQETQYF. Here the CDR3 DNA reads TGTGCCAGCAGCGTAGAAGGGGTTTCGCAAGAGACCCAGTACTTC.

This clonotype came up many times. The chain is built from TRBV12-3 or TRBV12-4 and TRBJ2-3; no firm D call. V shed 0 bases and J shed 4 bases, with 8 bases lying between them. The CDR3 covers 14 residues. Here the CDR3 DNA reads TGTGCCAGCAGTTTAGCGGGGTCGGCAGATACGCAGTATTTT. Encoded protein: CASSLAGSADTQYF.

This clonotype was counted at least ten times. V and J are TRBV12-3 or TRBV12-4 and TRBJ2-2; perhaps TRBD2 as D (5 bases). The CDR3 is 13 residues long. Trimming left V 3 bases short and J 6 bases short, with 8 bases between. In DNA, the CDR3 is TGTGCCAGCAGTTTGGGAGTACCCGGGGAGCTGTTTTTT. It yields the protein CASSLGVPGELFF.

This clonotype showed up many times. The chain has TRBV5-4 and TRBJ2-2, with D uncertain. Germline V gene lookup returns CDR1 SGHNT and CDR2 YYREEE (reference sequence). The CDR3 is 16 residues long. With 0 bases removed from V and 3 bases from J, the gap between germline ends came to 12 bases. The CDR3 nucleotides are TGTGCCAGCAGCTTGGGGCCCGAGCCCTACACCGGGGAGCTGTTTTTT. This codes for CASSLGPEPYTGELFF.

This clonotype was counted many times. The gene calls are TRBV20-1 and TRBJ2-5; 7 bases are shared with TRBD2. Germline V gene sequence: CDR1 DFQATT, CDR2 SNEGSKA (reference sequence). The CDR3 runs 14 residues. J was trimmed by 5 bases and V by 5 bases; bases with no gene match: 11. CDR3 nucleotides: TGCAGTGCTCAACGTGGGAGGGGAGAGGAGACCCAGTACTTC. Amino acids: CSAQRGRGEETQYF.

The CDR3 nucleotides are TGCAGTGCTACAGGGGAGGATGACGAGCAGTACGTC. Translated: CSATGEDDEQYV. The chain has TRBV20-1 and TRBJ2-7; D may correspond to TRBD1 or TRBD2 (6 bases each). V lost 4 bases and J 5 bases, leaving 12 bases between the germline ends. The CDR3 is 12 amino acids. The germline V gene encodes CDR1 DFQATT and CDR2 SNEGSKA (reference sequence).

This clonotype showed up many times. The rearrangement joins TRBV20-1 to TRBJ2-5, with 10 bases lining up with TRBD1. The CDR3 is 13 amino acids. Germline trimming cut 4 bases from V and 4 bases from J; bases unmatched to any gene: 3. Germline CDR1 DFQATT, CDR2 SNEGSKA (reference sequence). CDR3 in DNA: TGCAGTGCTAAGAGGACAGGGGGAGAGACCCAGTACTTC. Translated, it gives CSAKRTGGETQYF.

This clonotype was recorded many times. V gene TRBV5-6 combines with J gene TRBJ2-1; no clear D gene. Germline loops: CDR1 SGHDT, CDR2 YYEEEE. V lost 0 bases and J lost 3, with 4 bases in between. This CDR3 comprises 13 residues. The CDR3 sequence: CASSLANYNEQFF. The CDR3 bases are TGTGCCAGCAGCTTGGCGAACTACAATGAGCAGTTCTTC.

The sample holds many counts of this clonotype. The chain combines TRBV4-1 with TRBJ1-1, with 7 bases lining up with TRBD1. This CDR3 has 15 residues. Trimming removed 5 bases from V and 4 bases from J; junction bases left unmatched: 10. The germline gives CDR1 MGHRA, CDR2 YSYEKL. CDR3 protein: CASSKADREGTEAFF. The CDR3 bases are TGCGCCAGCAGCAAGGCTGACAGGGAAGGCACTGAAGCTTTCTTT.